Shown below are 27 T cell receptor beta chains from a single sample sequenced in a study of glioma-infiltrating T cells after dendritic cell vaccination. TCRdb's copy holds only in-frame clones and misses some; the assay was immunoSEQ multiplex PCR. The repertoire includes about 76,000 clones, around 86% of them detected once, and 2% to 2.5% sits in the top ten. Time point reported: after dendritic cell vaccination, including at tumor progression/relapse. The source material was blood, sampled after dendritic cell vaccination. These TCRs come from a human donor with glioblastoma.

This sequence joins TRBV4-3 and TRBJ1-3; D might be TRBD1 (6 bases). V lost 0 bases and J 4 bases, leaving 13 bases between the germline ends. Germline V gene sequence: CDR1 LGHNA, CDR2 YSLEER. The CDR3 consists of 16 residues. Here the CDR3 DNA reads TGCGCCAGCAGCCAAGACCTCACAGGGTCCGGAAACACCATATATTTT. The encoded protein is CASSQDLTGSGNTIYF.

The CDR3, as DNA: TGTGCCAGCAGCTCCGGACAGGGGTCCAGCTCTGGAAACACCATATATTTT. Protein sequence: CASSSGQGSSSGNTIYF. The chain recombines TRBV7-6 with TRBJ1-3; 9 nucleotides line up with TRBD1. This CDR3 has 17 amino acids. V shed 4 bases and J 0 bases; nucleotides not matched to a gene: 7. CDR1 is SGHVS and CDR2 is FNYEAQ in the germline V gene.

This chain connects TRBV6-5 to TRBJ2-1; D gene ambiguous. V lost 0 bases and J 8 bases, leaving 17 bases between the germline ends. The CDR3 spans 16 residues. In germline, CDR1 is MNHEY, CDR2 SVGAGI. DNA for the CDR3: TGTGCCAGCAGTTACTCGATTGGAGTTATGTTGGATGAGCAGTTCTTC. Its translation is CASSYSIGVMLDEQFF.

The V call is TRBV13, the J call TRBJ1-2, with TRBD1 as a possible D gene (6 bases). V was cut by 3 bases and J by 4 bases, with 15 bases left in between. Germline V lookup: CDR1 PRHDT, CDR2 FYEKMQ (reference sequence). The CDR3 totals 15 residues. The CDR3 bases are TGTGCCAGCAGCTTTTCCGGGGGGGCTCTCTATGGCTACACCTTC. This encodes CASSFSGGALYGYTF. Using reference TRBV13 and TRBJ1-2 for the parts outside the CDR3, the full variable domain is AAGVIQSPRHLIKEKRETATLKCYPIPRHDTVYWYQQGPGQDPQFLISFYEKMQSDKGSIPDRFSAQQFSDYHSELNMSSLELGDSALYFCASSFSGGALYGYTFGSGTRLTVV.

The rearrangement uses TRBV18 and TRBJ1-1, with 8 bases that match TRBD1. The V gene end was trimmed by 0 bases and the J gene end by 3 bases; junction bases not matched to a gene: 3. In germline, CDR1 is KGHSH, CDR2 LQKENI. CDR3 length: 15 amino acids. CDR3 DNA sequence: TGTGCCAGCTCACCACCGGGACAGGCCGACACTGAAGCTTTCTTT. Amino acid sequence: CASSPPGQADTEAFF.

The chain is built from TRBV7-9 and TRBJ2-1; 11 positions agree with TRBD2. The junction had 19 bases not matched to a gene; V was cut back by 6 bases and J by 6 bases. The CDR3 totals 19 residues. The germline gives CDR1 SEHNR, CDR2 FQNEAQ (reference sequence). CDR3 sequence: CASRATSGRNPSPANEQFF. The CDR3 nucleotides are TGTGCCAGCAGGGCCACTAGCGGGAGAAATCCATCCCCCGCCAATGAGCAGTTCTTC. Variable domain in full (rest from reference TRBV7-9 and TRBJ2-1): DTGVSQNPRHKITKRGQNVTFRCDPISEHNRLYWYRQTLGQGPEFLTYFQNEAQLEKSRLLSDRFSAERPKGSFSTLEIQRTEQGDSAMYLCASRATSGRNPSPANEQFFGPGTRLTVL.

This clone was recorded once. V is TRBV11-2 and J is TRBJ2-5, with 9 nucleotides matching TRBD1. With V trimmed by 0 bases and J by 5 bases, 4 bases remained unmatched. The CDR3 has 15 amino acids. Germline V CDR1 and CDR2: SGHAT, FQNNGV. This chain's CDR3 is CASSLDTGGGETQYF. The CDR3 DNA reads TGTGCCAGCAGCTTAGATACAGGGGGCGGGGAGACCCAGTACTTC.

The rearrangement joins TRBV5-1 to TRBJ2-5; 10 bases fit TRBD1. CDR3 length: 14 residues. Per germline, CDR1 SGHRS and CDR2 YFSETQ. V shed 7 bases and J 5 bases; nucleotides not matched to a gene: 8. CDR3 amino acids: CASEPGQGSETQYF. The CDR3 DNA follows: TGCGCCAGCGAACCGGGACAGGGGTCTGAGACCCAGTACTTC.

V usage is TRBV6-1 and J usage is TRBJ1-1; TRBD1 agrees at 12 bases. Per the germline V gene, CDR1 is MNHNS and CDR2 is SASEGT. With V trimmed by 9 bases and J by 11 bases, 16 bases remained unmatched. The CDR3 is 15 amino acids. CDR3 DNA sequence: TGTGCCAGTTGTACTCAGGGACAGGGGGCAATTGGGGCTTTCTTT. As protein: CASCTQGQGAIGAFF.

Here the CDR3 reads CASSPDGRREQYF. The CDR3 bases are TGTGCCAGCAGCCCGGACGGCAGGAGGGAGCAGTACTTC. This chain joins TRBV5-4 and TRBJ2-7; possible D gene TRBD2, 5 bases. The V end was cut by 4 bases, the J end by 7 bases, with 15 bases between. Germline assignment: CDR1 SGHNT and CDR2 YYREEE (reference sequence). The CDR3 is 13 residues long.

The chain carries TRBV6-4 and TRBJ2-7; the match to TRBD1 covers 7 bases. The CDR3 runs to 14 residues. Germline CDR1 reads MRHNA; CDR2 reads SNTAGT. Trimming took 9 bases from V and 2 from J; bases not matched to a gene: 10. CDR3 sequence reads: CASGDPGQAYEQYF. CDR3 nucleotide sequence: TGTGCCAGTGGGGACCCCGGACAGGCCTACGAGCAGTACTTC.

The rearrangement joins TRBV6-1 to TRBJ2-1; 11 positions agree with TRBD2. The CDR3 totals 15 residues. V shed 7 bases, J shed 2 bases, and the junction held 4 bases outside the gene matches. Germline CDR1 reads MNHNS; CDR2 reads SASEGT. The CDR3 is CASILSGGAYNEQFF. The DNA for the CDR3 is TGTGCCAGCATCCTTAGCGGGGGGGCCTACAATGAGCAGTTCTTC.

The genes are TRBV5-1 and TRBJ1-2; D unclear. CDR3 length: 14 amino acids. The germline CDR1 and CDR2 sequences are SGHRS and YFSETQ. The V end lost 4 bases, the J end lost 5 bases, and 15 bases lay between the germline ends. The CDR3 sequence: CASSGTQEEYGYTF. In DNA form, the CDR3 reads TGCGCCAGCAGCGGAACGCAGGAGGAGTATGGCTACACCTTC.

This clone has only one observation. CDR3 sequence (DNA): TGTGCCAGCAGCTCCGACAGGGTCTGGTACGAGCAGTACTTC. Translating it yields CASSSDRVWYEQYF. The chain employs TRBV7-9 and TRBJ2-7; TRBD1 matches 7 bases. Losses at the gene ends were 4 bases for V and 4 bases for J; bases not matched to a gene: 7. Looked up from germline, CDR1 is SEHNR and CDR2 is FQNEAQ (reference sequence). The CDR3 runs 14 residues. Based on the CDR3 plus reference TRBV7-9 and TRBJ2-7, the full variable domain is DTGVSQNPRHKITKRGQNVTFRCDPISEHNRLYWYRQTLGQGPEFLTYFQNEAQLEKSRLLSDRFSAERPKGSFSTLEIQRTEQGDSAMYLCASSSDRVWYEQYFGPGTRLTVT.

V gene TRBV5-1 combines with J gene TRBJ1-4, with D unclear. The CDR3 loop spans 15 amino acids. CDR1 and CDR2 (germline): SGHRS, YFSETQ. The V gene lost 4 bases and the J gene lost 0 bases, with 10 bases spanning the gap. As DNA, the CDR3 is TGCGCCAGCAGCAATTCAGTTGCAACTAATGAAAAACTGTTTTTT. Encoded protein: CASSNSVATNEKLFF. Full variable domain (missing parts from reference TRBV5-1 and TRBJ1-4): KAGVTQTPRYLIKTRGQQVTLSCSPISGHRSVSWYQQTPGQGLQFLFEYFSETQRNKGNFPGRFSGRQFSNSRSEMNVSTLELGDSALYLCASSNSVATNEKLFFGSGTQLSVL.

This chain uses TRBV27 with TRBJ2-1, with TRBD2 matching over 11 bases. Germline-derived CDR1 and CDR2 are MNHEY and SMNVEV (reference sequence). The V segment lost 1 base and the J segment 4 bases; nucleotides outside the gene matches: 3. The CDR3 is 16 residues long. For the CDR3, the DNA is TGTGCCAGCAGTTTATGGAGGACTAGCGGGTACAATGAGCAGTTCTTC. This gives the protein CASSLWRTSGYNEQFF.

This clone has a handful of counts. This chain joins TRBV30 and TRBJ1-1; tentatively, D is TRBD1 (5 bases). The CDR3 consists of 16 residues. The germline gives CDR1 GTSNPN, CDR2 SVGIG (reference sequence). With 2 bases removed from V and 1 base from J, the gap between germline ends came to 17 bases. CDR3 coding DNA: TGTGCCTGGAGTCCAGGGTCCCTCGGTGGGAACACTGAAGCTTTCTTT. Translating it yields CAWSPGSLGGNTEAFF.

The chain has TRBV5-8 and TRBJ1-2; D might be TRBD1 (5 bases). The V gene's germline CDR1 is SGHTS and CDR2 YDEGEE. There are 12 residues in the CDR3. The V end lost 0 bases, the J end lost 6 bases, and 6 bases lay between the germline ends. The CDR3 is CASSLDRHGYTF. CDR3 in DNA: TGTGCCAGCAGCTTGGACAGGCATGGCTACACCTTC.

The rearrangement joins TRBV6-6 to TRBJ2-7; the match to TRBD2 covers 7 bases. Germline loops: CDR1 MNHNY, CDR2 SVGAGI (reference sequence). V was pared by 7 bases and J by 4 bases, with 4 bases of the junction left unmatched. The CDR3 is made up of 12 amino acids. DNA for the CDR3: TGTGCCAGCATGGGGGAGGGTTACGAGCAGTACTTC. Protein sequence: CASMGEGYEQYF.

CDR3 in amino acids: CASSLGGGGGAYEQYF. The CDR3 DNA reads as TGTGCCAGCAGCTTGGGCGGTGGCGGGGGGGCTTACGAGCAGTACTTC. The chain carries TRBV5-4 and TRBJ2-7; 9 bases map to TRBD2. With 0 bases clipped from V and 4 bases from J, the junction kept 8 bases outside the gene matches. Germline CDR1 SGHNT, CDR2 YYREEE (reference sequence). The CDR3 length is 16 residues.

The rearrangement joins TRBV7-9 to TRBJ1-5, with 7 bases fitting TRBD1. The germline V gene has CDR1 SEHNR and CDR2 FQNEAQ (reference sequence). The CDR3 has 16 amino acids. J gave up 5 bases and V 5 bases, and 12 bases lay outside the gene matches. The CDR3, as DNA: TGTGCCAGCAGCGCCCGGGACAGTTTTGGGGATCAGCCCCAGCATTTT. Translating it yields CASSARDSFGDQPQHF.

The chain couples TRBV19 to TRBJ2-6; a weak D match, TRBD1 (5 bases). Germline CDR1 reads LNHDA; CDR2 reads SQIVND (reference sequence). Trimming shortened V by 2 bases and J by 0 bases, and 5 bases separated the two germline ends. The CDR3 runs to 15 residues. CDR3 in DNA: TGTGCCAGTAGTATACAGGGCTCTGGGGCCAACGTCCTGACTTTC. Translated: CASSIQGSGANVLTF.

This sequence joins TRBV5-4 and TRBJ2-7; a possible D gene is TRBD2 (5 bases). V was shortened by 2 bases and J by 3 bases, with 12 bases between the two germline ends. The CDR3 runs 14 residues. The germline gives CDR1 SGHNT, CDR2 YYREEE (reference sequence). CDR3 sequence (DNA): TGTGCCAGCAGCTTCGGCGGGTTGATCTACGAGCAGTACTTC. The encoded protein is CASSFGGLIYEQYF.

The chain uses TRBV10-2 and TRBJ1-2; 8 positions match TRBD1. V trimming: 8 bases; J trimming: 3 bases; junction bases outside the gene matches: 8. From germline, CDR1 is WSHSY and CDR2 SAAADI. This CDR3 is built from 14 residues. DNA of the CDR3: TGCGCCAGCCAACTCGACAGGGGACACTATGGCTACACCTTC. It is translated as CASQLDRGHYGYTF.

The genes are TRBV6-5 and TRBJ1-5; the match to TRBD1 covers 9 bases. Trimming removed 6 bases from V and 7 bases from J; junction bases left unmatched: 10. Germline V gene data show CDR1 as MNHEY and CDR2 as SVGAGI. The CDR3 runs 15 residues. CDR3 nucleotides: TGTGCCAGCAGACCCCGGGACAGGGTAGGACAGCCCCAGCATTTT. It translates to CASRPRDRVGQPQHF.

The rearrangement uses TRBV7-9 and TRBJ1-1; TRBD1 is a possible D gene (5 bases). Germline loops: CDR1 SEHNR, CDR2 FQNEAQ (reference sequence). V shed 10 bases and J shed 4 bases, with 22 bases lying between them. The CDR3 is made up of 15 amino acids. The CDR3 coding sequence is TGTGCCACCCAACTTGAAGGGGTTAGGGGCACTGAAGCTTTCTTT. Its translation: CATQLEGVRGTEAFF.

V gene TRBV30 combines with J gene TRBJ2-1, with D perhaps matching TRBD2 (6 bases). The CDR3 spans 15 residues. Per the germline V gene, CDR1 is GTSNPN and CDR2 is SVGIG (reference sequence). V was cut by 0 bases and J by 4 bases, with 13 bases left in between. CDR3 loop: CAWSVGSGVYNEQFF. The CDR3 coding sequence is TGTGCCTGGAGTGTAGGTAGCGGCGTTTACAATGAGCAGTTCTTC.